The 8 T cell receptor beta chains given below trace back to one sample, sequenced in a study of shared clonotypes between healthy human individuals. The table came from immunoSEQ multiplex PCR; TCRdb's copy has only in-frame clones and leaves some out. The sample includes approximately 1.9 million clones, 90% to 95% of them seen just once. Naivety among CD8 cells was defined by CD45RO negativity and positive CCR7 selection, thereby excluding terminally differentiated effector memory CD45RA+ cells. The sequencing sample was made of naive CD8+ T cells from PBMCs. The receptors here all came from a man younger than 35 in good health. Some clones in this sample may be carry-over from other donors' samples.

The chain links TRBV4-1 to TRBJ2-2, with D tentatively TRBD2 (5 bases). The CDR3 has 15 amino acids. V lost 0 bases, J lost 4 bases, and 9 bases lay in between. CDR1 is MGHRA and CDR2 is YSYEKL in the germline V gene. CDR3 sequence (DNA): TGCGCCAGCAGCCAAGATCACACTAGCACCGGGGAGCTGTTTTTT. Encoded protein: CASSQDHTSTGELFF.

This clone was found a few times. V gene TRBV9 combines with J gene TRBJ1-2; D ambiguous. In germline, CDR1 is SGDLS, CDR2 YYNGEE. The length of the CDR3 is 14 residues. The V end was cut by 0 bases, the J end by 4 bases, with 10 bases between. CDR3: CASSVGTALYGYTF. The DNA for the CDR3 is TGTGCCAGCAGCGTAGGGACGGCCCTCTATGGCTACACCTTC.

A single count supports this clone. This CDR3 is also generated by other DNA sequences in the sample. The genes are TRBV7-9 and TRBJ2-7; no reliable D call. The V end lost 2 bases, the J end lost 4 bases, and 3 bases lay between the germline ends. Germline V lookup: CDR1 SEHNR, CDR2 FQNEAQ (reference sequence). This CDR3 comprises 11 residues. DNA of the CDR3: TGTGCCAGCAGCTTAACTTACGAGCAGTACTTC. It codes for CASSLTYEQYF.

The J gene is TRBJ1-4, the V gene TRBV27; D perhaps matches TRBD1 (5 bases). Germline values: CDR1 MNHEY, CDR2 SMNVEV (reference sequence). This CDR3 has 14 amino acids. Trimming took 5 bases from V and 7 from J, leaving 14 bases between them. CDR3 loop: CASSARGVGEKLFF. CDR3 in DNA: TGTGCCAGCAGTGCCCGGGGGGTCGGTGAAAAACTGTTTTTT.

CDR3 coding DNA: TGTGCCTGGAGTGTGGACCTGTCGGGAAACACCATATATTTT. It is translated as CAWSVDLSGNTIYF. V gene TRBV30 combines with J gene TRBJ1-3; the D is unclear. The CDR3 totals 14 residues. Germline V gene data show CDR1 as GTSNPN and CDR2 as SVGIG (reference sequence). V gave up 0 bases and J gave up 4 bases, with 10 bases separating them. Using reference TRBV30 and TRBJ1-3 for the parts outside the CDR3, the full variable domain is SQTIHQWPATLVQPVGSPLSLECTVEGTSNPNLYWYRQAAGRGLQLLFYSVGIGQISSEVPQNLSASRPQDRQFILSSKKLLLSDSGFYLCAWSVDLSGNTIYFGEGSWLTVV.

The V call is TRBV15, the J call TRBJ2-1; 7 positions agree with TRBD2. V lost 7 bases and J lost 6; bases outside the gene matches: 6. Germline V gene sequence: CDR1 LNHNV, CDR2 YYDKDF (reference sequence). This CDR3 has 13 residues. The CDR3 region has the DNA TGTGCCACCACCTCGGGAGGCGGCAATGAGCAGTTCTTC. It specifies CATTSGGGNEQFF.

The V and J genes are TRBV7-9 and TRBJ2-2; D unresolved. The CDR3 contains 12 residues. The V end was cut by 2 bases, the J end by 7 bases, with 5 bases between. CDR1 is SEHNR and CDR2 is FQNEAQ in the germline V gene (reference sequence). The CDR3 DNA reads as TGTGCCAGCAGCTTAATTTACGGGGAGCTGTTTTTT. This translates into CASSLIYGELFF. Together with reference TRBV7-9 and TRBJ2-2, the CDR3 gives the full variable domain: DTGVSQNPRHKITKRGQNVTFRCDPISEHNRLYWYRQTLGQGPEFLTYFQNEAQLEKSRLLSDRFSAERPKGSFSTLEIQRTEQGDSAMYLCASSLIYGELFFGEGSRLTVL.

The chain uses TRBV5-6 and TRBJ1-2; tentative D call: TRBD1 (5 bases). The germline V gene encodes CDR1 SGHDT and CDR2 YYEEEE. Trimming took 4 bases from V and 8 from J, leaving 12 bases between them. The CDR3 consists of 12 residues. The CDR3 sequence: CASSEGDRGYTF. The CDR3 DNA reads as TGTGCCAGCAGCGAAGGGGATCGGGGCTACACCTTC.